Sequencing of this T cell receptor (beta chain) was carried out in a study of blood T cells in healthy people across ages. Whole-study results and caveats: It was held that the diversity estimates obtained from one million T cells were underestimates. Both naive CD4+ cell counts and diversity were greater in long-lived donors than in aged donors.

This clonotype was detected ten times or more. The antigen is not known. The use of a sample-barcoded 5' primer and a J-beta primer mix characterized a second PCR of roughly 7 to 11 cycles. CDR3-containing paired-end reads numbered at least 3 million in each sample. TCRdb passed the 5' RACE reads through MiXCR, listing each CDR3 protein once. The table has 850,000 to 1,300,000 distinct CDR3 sequences, under 55% seen once. Deletions cut 3 bases from V and 4 bases from J, with 4 bases between. The germline gives CDR1 MNHNY, CDR2 SVGAGI (reference sequence). The CDR3 contains 11 residues. The chain uses TRBV6-6 and TRBJ2-7; no clear D gene. This receptor was identified in a woman aged 60-75 years in good health. The sequenced material came from blood. The CDR3 DNA sequence: TGTGCCAGCAGTTATGAGTACGAGCAGTACTTC. It yields the protein CASSYEYEQYF.